One sample yielded the 18 T cell receptor beta chains listed below, sequenced in a study of blood T cells in healthy people across ages. A second PCR of 7 to 11 cycles used a sample-barcoded 5' primer and a J-beta primer mix. TCRdb fed the 5' RACE reads into MiXCR, producing one record per CDR3 protein. Of about 670,000 distinct CDR3 sequences detected, approximately 40% appear once; the ten largest clones hold 25% to 35%. Sequenced: blood. These receptors were collected from an elderly man in good health.

In this sample, this clonotype turned up a few times. The J gene is TRBJ2-1, the V gene TRBV9; tentatively, D is TRBD2 (5 bases). Trimming removed 3 bases at V and 1 base at J, with 14 bases between. CDR3 length: 16 amino acids. Germline CDR1 SGDLS, CDR2 YYNGEE. In DNA, the CDR3 is TGTGCCAGCAGCGCCCCTACCGGGGTGTCCTACAATGAGCAGTTCTTC. It codes for CASSAPTGVSYNEQFF.

The chain carries TRBV19 and TRBJ2-1, with D possibly being TRBD2 (5 bases). The CDR3 spans 15 residues. Germline CDR1 reads LNHDA; CDR2 reads SQIVND (reference sequence). V was clipped by 7 bases and J by 4 bases, with 17 bases between them. The CDR3 DNA reads TGTGCCAGTACCCAAAGCGGTCTACTATACAATGAGCAGTTCTTC. It specifies CASTQSGLLYNEQFF.

This rearrangement joins TRBV2 to TRBJ2-7, with TRBD2 matching over 10 bases. The trim removed 6 bases at V and 0 bases at J, leaving 2 bases unmatched. CDR1 is SNHLY, CDR2 FYNNEI, per germline. This CDR3 is 14 amino acids long. The CDR3 sequence is CASRRTSGSYEQYF. In DNA form, the CDR3 reads TGTGCCAGCAGGAGGACTAGCGGCTCCTACGAGCAGTACTTC. Full variable domain (outside the CDR3, taken from reference TRBV2 and TRBJ2-7): EPEVTQTPSHQVTQMGQEVILRCVPISNHLYFYWYRQILGQKVEFLVSFYNNEISEKSEIFDDQFSVERPDGSNFTLKIRSTKLEDSAMYFCASRRTSGSYEQYFGPGTRLTVT.

Points on this clonotype: A much larger clone differs by one base, so this may be a read error. V is TRBV7-6 and J is TRBJ2-5; 8 bases map to TRBD2. This CDR3 has 15 amino acids. Germline lookup yields CDR1 SGHVS and CDR2 FNYEAQ. The CDR3 here is CAGSLARGALETQYF. The CDR3 DNA follows: TGTGCCGGCAGCTTAGCGCGGGGGGCATTAGAGACCCAGTACTTC.

A remark on this clonotype: This may be a read error, as it is one base from a much larger clone. The chain has TRBV20-1 and TRBJ2-3; the D is unclear. The V gene lost 4 bases and the J gene lost 1 base, with 3 bases spanning the gap. In germline, CDR1 is DFQATT, CDR2 SNEGSKA (reference sequence). The CDR3 loop spans 11 amino acids. The CDR3 loop reads CSAICTDTQYF. In nucleotides, the CDR3 is TGCAGTGCTATTTGCACAGATACGCAGTATTTT.

The chain carries TRBV28 and TRBJ2-7; 15 positions agree with TRBD2. Germline assignment: CDR1 MDHEN and CDR2 SYDVKM. The CDR3 spans 16 residues. V trimming: 5 bases; J trimming: 9 bases; junction bases outside the gene matches: 11. CDR3 bases: TGTGCCAGCAGTGGAGGGACTAGCGGGAGGCAAAATGGGCAGTACTTC. It encodes CASSGGTSGRQNGQYF.

V is TRBV3-1 and J is TRBJ2-3, with D possibly matching TRBD2 (7 bases). CDR3 size: 17 residues. Germline CDR1 and CDR2: LGHDT and YNNKEL (reference sequence). The V end lost 0 bases, the J end lost 3 bases, and 16 bases lay between the germline ends. DNA of the CDR3: TGTGCCAGCAGCCAAGAGCCCCGCGGGGGACAAACAGATACGCAGTATTTT. Protein product: CASSQEPRGGQTDTQYF.

CDR3 in amino acids: CASSPQVRYEQYF. The CDR3 coding sequence is TGTGCCAGCAGCCCACAGGTACGGTACGAGCAGTACTTC. J is TRBJ2-7 and V is TRBV7-2; weak D call: TRBD1 (5 bases). This CDR3 contains 13 residues. The ends were cut back, 5 bases at V and 4 bases at J, with 12 bases in the middle. Germline V gives CDR1 SGHTA, CDR2 FQGNSA. The full variable domain, in which reference TRBV7-2 and TRBJ2-7 provide the parts outside the CDR3, is GAGVSQSPSNKVTEKGKDVELRCDPISGHTALYWYRQSLGQGLEFLIYFQGNSAPDKSGLPSDRFSAERTGGSVSTLTIQRTQQEDSAVYLCASSPQVRYEQYFGPGTRLTVT.

This clonotype was detected only a few times. V and J are TRBV5-1 and TRBJ2-5; D ambiguous. Looked up from germline, CDR1 is SGHRS and CDR2 is YFSETQ. V was shortened by 5 bases and J by 1 base, with 9 bases between the two germline ends. This CDR3 has 13 residues. CDR3 in DNA: TGCGCCAGCAGACTGAACGGCCAAGAGACCCAGTACTTC. Translation gives CASRLNGQETQYF.

The rearrangement joins TRBV5-1 to TRBJ2-6; TRBD1 agrees at 9 bases. This CDR3 contains 20 residues. CDR1 is SGHRS, CDR2 YFSETQ, per germline. V trimming: 0 bases; J trimming: 0 bases; junction bases outside the gene matches: 10. Written as DNA, the CDR3 is TGCGCCAGCAGCTTGGCCCCGGACAGGGGTTCCTCCTCTGGGGCCAACGTCCTGACTTTC. Amino acids: CASSLAPDRGSSSGANVLTF.

This clonotype came up a few times. The rearrangement uses TRBV29-1 and TRBJ1-4, with 7 nucleotides matching TRBD1. V shed 3 bases, J shed 3 bases, and the junction held 4 bases outside the gene matches. This CDR3 is built from 14 residues. Per germline, CDR1 SQVTM and CDR2 ANQGSEA. The CDR3 region is CSVDPGQPNEKLFF. CDR3 nucleotides: TGCAGCGTTGACCCGGGACAGCCTAATGAAAAACTGTTTTTT.

The chain has TRBV28 and TRBJ2-1; TRBD2 aligns across 10 bases. Matching the DNA end better, TRBJ2-7 makes the J call doubtful. The germline V gene has CDR1 MDHEN and CDR2 SYDVKM. This CDR3 is 15 amino acids long. CDR3 amino acids: CASSFISGGYNEQYF. For the CDR3, the DNA is TGTGCCAGCAGTTTCATTAGCGGGGGGTACAATGAGCAGTACTTC.

This chain uses TRBV27 with TRBJ2-7; D is undetermined. V lost 2 bases and J 0 bases, leaving 8 bases between the germline ends. The CDR3 has 14 residues. Germline lookup yields CDR1 MNHEY and CDR2 SMNVEV (reference sequence). CDR3 nucleotides: TGTGCCAGCAGTTTACGTTCTGCCTCCTACGAGCAGTACTTC. It translates to CASSLRSASYEQYF.

The chain couples TRBV20-1 to TRBJ2-3; 10 nucleotides agree with TRBD2. J lost 2 bases, V lost 1 base, and 3 bases had no gene match. Germline V gene sequence: CDR1 DFQATT, CDR2 SNEGSKA (reference sequence). The CDR3 contains 15 residues. CDR3 loop: CSARVTSGFTDTQYF. CDR3 coding DNA: TGCAGTGCTAGAGTGACTAGCGGGTTCACAGATACGCAGTATTTT.

This clonotype was picked up a small number of times. The rearrangement uses TRBV28 and TRBJ2-4; 7 bases align to TRBD1. With 6 bases clipped from V and 6 bases from J, the junction kept 14 bases outside the gene matches. The CDR3 is 16 amino acids. Germline V lookup: CDR1 MDHEN, CDR2 SYDVKM. CDR3 sequence reads: CASSHLGPGGINIQYF. CDR3 nucleotides: TGTGCCAGCAGCCATTTGGGGCCAGGGGGTATAAACATTCAGTACTTC.

This chain links TRBV4-3 with TRBJ1-2, with D perhaps TRBD1 (5 bases). Deletions cut 2 bases from V and 6 bases from J, with 10 bases between. CDR1 and CDR2 from the germline V gene are LGHNA and YSLEER. The length of the CDR3 is 13 residues. This CDR3 reads CASSQIGTDGYTF. CDR3 DNA sequence: TGCGCCAGCAGCCAAATAGGGACGGATGGCTACACCTTC.

The chain employs TRBV6-2 or TRBV6-3 and TRBJ2-2, with unresolved D. Germline V gene data show CDR1 as MNHEY and CDR2 as SVGEGT. The CDR3 consists of 14 residues. V lost 7 bases to trimming and J lost 0 bases, with 9 bases between them. For the CDR3, the DNA is TGTGCCAGCATAGGGCCAGCGAACACCGGGGAGCTGTTTTTT. Encoded protein: CASIGPANTGELFF.

This rearrangement joins TRBV6-5 to TRBJ2-4; 10 bases match TRBD2. Losses at the gene ends were 7 bases for V and 1 base for J; bases not matched to a gene: 7. Germline V gene lookup returns CDR1 MNHEY and CDR2 SVGAGI. CDR3 length: 16 residues. CDR3 in amino acids: CASTSGGAWAKNIQYF. In nucleotides, the CDR3 is TGTGCCAGCACAAGCGGGGGGGCCTGGGCCAAAAACATTCAGTACTTC.